This T cell receptor beta chain derives from a study of cytomegalovirus exposure and HLA in healthy donors (dated by TCRdb to the late 2010s). General notes on the study: An earlier analysis of several hundred of the donors reported roughly 300 Gb of sequence data and some 100 million unique TCR beta sequences from 150 million to 200 million T cells. In addition to the first cohort of around 670 subjects, a separate validation cohort of 120 different subjects was used. The number of typed donors differed by locus: 629-630 for A, B, C, DRB1 and DQB1; 522 for DQA1; roughly 600 for DPA1; and roughly 470 for DPB1. In a later genetic analysis, genome-wide SNP genotypes for 398 of the 666 donors were used, and that subset was treated as a discovery cohort. Donor age, sex, ethnicity and CMV serostatus were collected together with the repertoire data. On average, roughly 240,000 unique TCR beta nucleotide sequences were sequenced per donor among a few hundred genotyped donors of the cohort, with 15% to 20% of those sequences being non-productive. To predict cytomegalovirus infection status, the study combined high-throughput TCR immunosequencing, statistical association of individual TCRs with disease status, and machine learning. An earlier analysis of approximately 640 of the donors applied high-throughput TCR beta sequencing to assess whether each TCR beta V gene segment acted as functional or pseudogenic. The aim of the study was to test whether cataloging public T cell receptors could identify signatures of past pathogen exposure. Class I and class II HLA loci were covered by the typing at four-digit resolution. Roughly 300 gigabases of sequencing data and 70 million to 100 million unique TCR sequences were included in an early release covering several hundred HLA-typed donors. About five DR-DQ haplotypes were treated as single units for association and clustering because of strong linkage in the cohort. Of the roughly 400 genotyped donors, 65% to 90% fell in the genetic ancestry cluster associated with self-reported Caucasian donors. A later analysis re-analyzed previously published TCR beta repertoires from approximately 670 donors and added high-resolution HLA genotyping to study TCR occurrence patterns. The study profiled the T cell repertoires of fewer than 850 subjects by immunosequencing and related them to cytomegalovirus serostatus. Rather than drawing on any new phenotypic data, the later analysis identified candidate immune exposures from TCR beta sequences and the way those sequences occurred across donors. Every discovery cohort repertoire had been produced on one sequencing platform.

The cohort was made up of 666 healthy bone marrow donors. All cohort members were sampled while nominally healthy, although unrecorded immune exposures were likely present. CMV serostatus was recorded as positive for roughly 290 and negative for about 55% of the 666 cohort members, whereas no CMV serostatus was recorded for the donor in question. A peripheral blood sample was collected from each donor, and TCR beta sequencing was performed on peripheral blood mononuclear cells. Genomic DNA was extracted from the blood cell samples with the Qiagen DNeasy Blood Extraction Kit. Worth noting for this clone: Its antigen is unknown. The record has no base qualities; no much larger clone is one base away.

Results and caveats for the whole study, not just this receptor: A cluster of highly shared sequence variants was judged likely to be a technical artifact of the sequencing pipeline. The authors suggested that the approach could potentially be generalized to other disease states and immunological phenotypes. A later genetic analysis reported fewer N-insertions in productive TCRs among donors in an Asian-associated ancestry cluster than the roughly 690-donor mean. Broadly in line with IMGT annotations, most TCR beta V segments showed up in productive rearrangements about 90% or about 30% of the time in an earlier analysis of a few hundred of the donors. A later analysis found that most CMV-associated TCR beta chains appeared HLA-restricted, with HLA associations seemingly driven largely by CMV exposure. When HLA alleles, especially DR and DQ, strongly co-occurred, TCR associations were difficult to assign to individual alleles. Because the 87-base-pair reads could not distinguish some IMGT-functional V segments, including TRBV6-2 and TRBV6-3, those segments were excluded. Only TCR beta chains were sequenced in this cohort, and the absence of alpha or paired-chain data limited detectable features. A later analysis found that HLA-associated TCR beta chains were more clonally expanded and had lower generation probabilities than equally common non-associated chains. Most TCR sequences were seen in very few donors, while some public TCRs were found in many individuals. The classifier was reported to diagnose cytomegalovirus status with high specificity and sensitivity in both the original and validation cohorts. A later analysis associated 16,951 TCR beta sequences with specific HLA alleles at a false discovery rate of 0.05. Because counts were too low, some 17 rarely observed V segments, including chromosome 9 orphons, were left out of the earlier analysis of 587 of the donors. An association between a missense DCLRE1C variant and V-gene and J-gene trimming of TCR beta chains was found in a later genetic analysis and replicated in an independent cohort. Correlated functional status among segregating V segments might reflect linkage disequilibrium, but an unknown experimental factor could not be ruled out. In vitro tests confirmed that a few of the cytomegalovirus-associated TCR beta chains recognize cytomegalovirus antigens. CMV serostatus was the only immune exposure information available for the cohort. In a later analysis, TCR association rates were found to vary across HLA loci, with the most associated TCRs seen for DRB1 alleles and the fewest for HLA-C alleles. A further reported finding was that TCR beta sequences accurately predicted the HLA-A and HLA-B alleles for most subjects in the first cohort. Because HLA typing was unavailable for some donors at each locus, only the typed subset was used in association tests. Presence/absence analyses assumed roughly uniform sequencing depth across donors, an assumption that may not hold. Several of the top co-occurrence clusters appeared to be linked to parvovirus B19, influenza, CMV and Epstein-Barr virus, according to a later analysis. The study gave a list of about 160 TCR beta chains associated with cytomegalovirus.

The CDR3 runs 16 residues from the cysteine to the phenylalanine. Only the CDR3 portion is preserved as DNA: 48 bases, with reading frame beginning at the first base. Cut back by 5 bases and 10 bases, the V and J ends lie 24 bases apart. CDR1 and CDR2, looked up from the germline V gene, are SGHNT and YENEEA. Library method: the immunoSEQ multiplex PCR assay. A mixture of 60 forward primers for TCR Vbeta segments and 13 reverse primers for TCR Jbeta segments was used in the multiplex PCR. The CDR3 region of rearranged TCR beta genes was amplified from genomic DNA with a multiplex PCR assay. The amplified TCR beta libraries were sequenced on the Illumina HiSeq System as 87-base-pair reads. From the authors' description of their analysis: In a later analysis, some 80 million unique TCR beta chains were counted across the approximately 670 repertoires, and approximately 11 million of these chains were shared by at least two donors. To remove PCR and sequencing errors, raw reads were error-corrected and collapsed into unique sequences using a nearest-neighbor algorithm that merged closely related sequences. CDR3 sequences were aligned to IMGT reference sequences to assign V, D and J gene segments. For a sequence to be retained, at least a six-nucleotide match to both a V gene segment and a J gene segment was required. Rearrangements were classified as productive when the CDR3 lacked stop codons and remained in frame with V and J, and all other rearrangements were classified as non-productive. Following IMGT convention, CDR3 was defined as the stretch from the second conserved V-encoded cysteine up to the conserved J-encoded phenylalanine. In an earlier analysis of just under 600 of the donors, sequences lacking an unambiguous match to a single V gene segment were excluded. In an earlier analysis of roughly 500 of the donors, V segments were called functional above 56.7% productive rearrangements and were called segregating when the between-donor standard deviation exceeded 5%. A statistical classification framework was built to diagnose cytomegalovirus status from the catalog of TCR beta chain sequences. A later analysis assigned V and J genes by comparing TCR nucleotide sequences with IMGT/GENE-DB human TR gene sequences. A later analysis assigned CDR3 sequences and most-parsimonious VDJ recombination scenarios with the TCRdist pipeline. In a later analysis, each TCR beta chain was defined by its CDR3 amino acid sequence together with its V-gene family, and reads lacking a unique V-gene family were excluded. In a later analysis, around 600 highly shared, low-generation-probability nucleotide sequences were removed to address suspected cross-contamination and a sequencing artifact. For each public chain, a later analysis derived a clonal expansion index from normalized ranks of inferred template counts within each repertoire. Generation probabilities in a later analysis came from a VDJ recombination model fitted to out-of-frame rearrangements, and those results were checked against IGoR. In a later analysis, TCR-TCR, TCR-HLA and TCR-CMV co-occurrence was scored with hypergeometric tests, and a repertoire-size bias correction was applied to TCR pairs. To estimate false discovery rates, a later analysis permuted the HLA or CMV assignments 20 times. In a later analysis, co-occurring TCRs were grouped using DBSCAN, and TCRdist sequence similarity was added for clustering within HLA-allele-positive subsets. Repertoires with fewer than 30,000 or more than 120,000 public chains, plus five repertoires with anomalous nucleotide sharing, were excluded from co-occurrence clustering. TCRdb retrieved this table from immuneACCESS and kept in-frame rearrangements only. Not all clones are present; in checked studies, unresolved V genes account for under half, and no reason is known for the remainder. Clone size and the V and J calls come from that table; the DNA yielded D and trimming. In this sample the table shows 200,000 to 250,000 clones, under 90% of which occur a single time. The top ten clones comprise roughly 1.3% of the sample.

This TCR derives from a human donor in good health. Sequenced sample: PBMCs. The chain couples TRBV11-3 to TRBJ2-1; TRBD2 is possibly the D segment (6 matching bases). The CDR3 reads CASSRTEGLSQWEQFF. Read as DNA, the sequence is TGTGCCAGCAGCAGGACGGAGGGCCTGAGCCAATGGGAGCAGTTCTTC. Supplemented by the reference TRBV11-3 and TRBJ2-1 proteins around the CDR3, the complete variable domain is EAGVVQSPRYKIIEKKQPVAFWCNPISGHNTLYWYLQNLGQGPELLIRYENEEAVDDSQLPKDRFSAERLKGVDSTLKIQPAELGDSAVYLCASSRTEGLSQWEQFFGPGTRLTVL.